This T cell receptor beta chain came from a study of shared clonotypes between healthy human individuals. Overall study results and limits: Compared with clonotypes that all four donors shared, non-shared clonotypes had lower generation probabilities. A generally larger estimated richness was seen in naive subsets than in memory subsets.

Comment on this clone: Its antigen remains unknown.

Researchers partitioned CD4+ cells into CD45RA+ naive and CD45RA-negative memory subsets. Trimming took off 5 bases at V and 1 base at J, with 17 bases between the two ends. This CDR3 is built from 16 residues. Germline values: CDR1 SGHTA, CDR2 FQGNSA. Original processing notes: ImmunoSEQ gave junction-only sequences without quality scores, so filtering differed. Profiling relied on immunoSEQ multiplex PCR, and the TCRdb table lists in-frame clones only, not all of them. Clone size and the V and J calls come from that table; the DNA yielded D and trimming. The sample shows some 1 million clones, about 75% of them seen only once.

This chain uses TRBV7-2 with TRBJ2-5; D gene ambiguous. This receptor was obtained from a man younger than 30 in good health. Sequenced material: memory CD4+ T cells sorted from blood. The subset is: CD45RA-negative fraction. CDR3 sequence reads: CASSPVGTLRQETQYF. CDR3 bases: TGTGCCAGCAGCCCGGTAGGCACACTACGCCAAGAGACCCAGTACTTC.